In this sample, the clone carrying this T cell receptor (beta chain) turned up many times. Alpha and beta chains were covered, as first-strand cDNA relied on TRAV- and TRBV-specific primers. It was with a constant-region primer and a V-primer adapter that TCRs were amplified over approximately 20 PCR cycles. One entry per CDR3 protein, called by TCRdb with MiXCR from the reads. The table includes nearly 95,000 distinct CDR3 sequences, 9.4% detected once. The CDR3 covers 12 residues. Germline CDR1 reads LGHDT; CDR2 reads YNNKEL (reference sequence). V was cut by 0 bases and J by 6 bases, with 2 bases left in between. This specimen comes from a study of low-dose radiotherapy and immunotherapy resistance in tumors. Indicated time point: before trial treatment. The treatment that donors received included nivolumab, ipilimumab, aspirin, low-dose cyclophosphamide and low-dose radiotherapy.

The source material was PBMCs, sampled before treatment. The sequence was obtained from a male donor with prostate cancer. The chain recombines TRBV3-1 with TRBJ1-4, with D unclear. The CDR3 DNA reads as TGTGCCAGCAGCCAAGATTATGAAAAACTGTTTTTT. It translates to CASSQDYEKLFF.